This T cell receptor (beta chain) was retrieved from a study of breast tumors, draining lymph nodes, adjacent tissues. General observations from the study: Tumors had less TCR diversity than lymph nodes, more than nontumor tissue. That most tumor T cells come from lymph nodes remained unproven. Tumor and nontumor repertoires were significantly more similar in luminal-like than in basal-like breast cancer.

This clonotype occurred many times. Its antigen remains unidentified. An end of the junction differs from the germline gene, which may be a read error. The CDR3 covers 12 residues. CDR1 and CDR2 from the germline V gene are SQVTM and ANQGSEA. TCRdb redid the calling of the multiplex PCR reads with MiXCR, one entry per CDR3 protein. The sample has about 200,000 distinct CDR3 sequences, approximately 30% seen once. Breast cancer patients provided tissue from their axillary draining lymph nodes. The sample was axillary lymph node tissue. J is TRBJ1-2 and V is TRBV29-1; D perhaps matches TRBD1 (5 bases). This sequence was found in a female donor with breast cancer. Some clones in this sample may be carry-over from other donors' samples. The CDR3 region is CSVEMGQTPPLF. Written as DNA, the CDR3 is TGCAGCGTTGAAATGGGGCAGACCCCCCCGCTTTTC. Supplemented by reference TRBV29-1 and TRBJ1-2, the full variable domain reads SAVISQKPSRDICQRGTSLTIQCQVDSQVTMMFWYRQQPGQSLTLIATANQGSEATYESGFVIDKFPISRPNLTFSTLTVSNMSPEDSSIYLCSVEMGQTPPLFGSGTRLTVV.